These T cell receptor beta chains were read from a single sample in a study of shared clonotypes between healthy human individuals. The method was immunoSEQ multiplex PCR; TCRdb's version includes in-frame clones alone and lacks a portion of them. The sample yields about 2.4 million clones, more than 80% seen once. Sequencing input: naive CD4+ T cells sorted from blood. Receptor source: a man younger than 35 in good health. Each CDR3 is given with its conserved first and last residue. D genes are given only for firm matches. Size values are once, few and many counts, or a class for expanded clones, and some rows have none.

TGCGCCAGCAGAACCATGGGAAGCGGGAGCGTGGAGCTGTTTTTT | CASRTMGSGSVELFF | TRBV5-1 | - | TRBJ2-2 | TRBD2
TGTGCCAGCTCACCGAATGCGGGAGATGAGCAGTTCTTC | CASSPNAGDEQFF | TRBV18 | - | TRBJ2-1 | TRBD2
TGTGCCATCAGTGAGGGAACAGGGGGCAAGGACAATGAGCAGTTCTTC | CAISEGTGGKDNEQFF | TRBV10-3 | - | TRBJ2-1 | TRBD1
TGCGCCAGCAGCTTGGCGGGTAGTAGCTCCTATAATTCACCCCTCCACTTT | CASSLAGSSSYNSPLHF | TRBV5-1 | - | TRBJ1-6 | -
TGTGCCTGGAGTTTGACAGGGGGGCAGCCCCAGCATTTT | CAWSLTGGQPQHF | TRBV30 | - | TRBJ1-5 | TRBD1
TGTGCCTGGTCAGGGGTTAGCACAGATACGCAGTATTTT | CAWSGVSTDTQYF | TRBV30 | - | TRBJ2-3 | -
TGTGCCAGCAACCAAGTGTGGGGAGAGACCCAGTACTTC | CASNQVWGETQYF | TRBV9 | - | TRBJ2-5 | -
TGTGCCAGCAGCTTAGTGCAAGCGGGCTACTACGAGCAGTACTTC | CASSLVQAGYYEQYF | TRBV11-2 | - | TRBJ2-7 | -
TGTGCCAGCAGCCCAGGGACAGGGAGTGAAAAACTGTTTTTT | CASSPGTGSEKLFF | TRBV7-2 | - | TRBJ1-4 | TRBD1
TGTGCCACTCACGCCGGAGGGGGCTACGCTAACTATGGCTACACCTTC | CATHAGGGYANYGYTF | TRBV10-3 | once | TRBJ1-2 | TRBD1
TGTGCCACCAGCAGAGGGGGAGGGAACGAGCAGTACTTC | CATSRGGGNEQYF | TRBV15 | - | TRBJ2-7 | TRBD2
TGTGCCAGCAGCCAATCAGAAAGCCAGCCCCAGCATTTT | CASSQSESQPQHF | TRBV14 | - | TRBJ1-5 | -
TGTGCCAGCAACCCCACTAGCGGTAACACCGGGGAGCTGTTTTTT | CASNPTSGNTGELFF | TRBV7-9 | few | TRBJ2-2 | TRBD2
TGCAGCGTGGGTAGTACCTACGAGCAGTACTTC | CSVGSTYEQYF | TRBV29-1 | - | TRBJ2-7 | -
TGCGCCAGCAGTGAAACGGACACCTCCCCTGAAGCTTTCTTT | CASSETDTSPEAFF | TRBV10-1 | - | TRBJ1-1 | -
TGCGCCAGCAGCTTGGTCAGGGCGGGATCACCTCACAATGAGCAGTTCTTC | CASSLVRAGSPHNEQFF | TRBV5-1 | - | TRBJ2-1 | -
TGCGCCAGCAGCTTGAATCCCGGGACAGGGTTTAATTCACCCCTCCACTTT | CASSLNPGTGFNSPLHF | TRBV5-1 | - | TRBJ1-6 | TRBD1
TGTGCCAGCAGTGAAGCTCCGGGGGGAAGGGGCAATCAGCCCCAGCATTTT | CASSEAPGGRGNQPQHF | TRBV6-1 | once | TRBJ1-5 | -
TGTGCCAGCACTAGTAAGGAGACCCAGTACTTC | CASTSKETQYF | TRBV2 | - | TRBJ2-5 | -
TGTGCCAGCAGCTTAGCTACTCAGGGGATAAGTTCTCGTCAGCCCCAGCATTTT | CASSLATQGISSRQPQHF | TRBV7-9 | - | TRBJ1-5 | -
TGTGCCAGCAGCTTCCTGGGGTCTAGCGGGGTCTACGAGCAGTACTTC | CASSFLGSSGVYEQYF | TRBV5-6 | - | TRBJ2-7 | TRBD2
TGTGCCAGTAGTTCGACTGGCCAAGAGACCCAGTACTTC | CASSSTGQETQYF | TRBV19 | - | TRBJ2-5 | -
TGCGCCAGCAGCCGGGCGGGGTCGGATTCACCCCTCCACTTT | CASSRAGSDSPLHF | TRBV5-1 | - | TRBJ1-6 | -
TGTGCCAGCAGTGACCAGGGATATGAAAAACTGTTTTTT | CASSDQGYEKLFF | TRBV2 | - | TRBJ1-4 | -